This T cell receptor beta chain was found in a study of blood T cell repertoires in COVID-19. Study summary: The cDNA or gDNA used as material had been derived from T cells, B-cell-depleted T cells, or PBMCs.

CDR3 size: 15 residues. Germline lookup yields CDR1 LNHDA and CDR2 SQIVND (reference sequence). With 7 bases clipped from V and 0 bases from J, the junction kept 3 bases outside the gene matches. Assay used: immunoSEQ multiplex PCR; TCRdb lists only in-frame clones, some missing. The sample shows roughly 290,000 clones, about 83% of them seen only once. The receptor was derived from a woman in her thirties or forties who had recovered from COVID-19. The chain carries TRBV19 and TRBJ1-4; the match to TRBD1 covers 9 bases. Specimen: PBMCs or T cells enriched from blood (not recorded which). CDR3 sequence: CASNGQGTTNEKLFF. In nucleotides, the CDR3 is TGTGCCAGTAACGGACAGGGGACAACTAATGAAAAACTGTTTTTT.